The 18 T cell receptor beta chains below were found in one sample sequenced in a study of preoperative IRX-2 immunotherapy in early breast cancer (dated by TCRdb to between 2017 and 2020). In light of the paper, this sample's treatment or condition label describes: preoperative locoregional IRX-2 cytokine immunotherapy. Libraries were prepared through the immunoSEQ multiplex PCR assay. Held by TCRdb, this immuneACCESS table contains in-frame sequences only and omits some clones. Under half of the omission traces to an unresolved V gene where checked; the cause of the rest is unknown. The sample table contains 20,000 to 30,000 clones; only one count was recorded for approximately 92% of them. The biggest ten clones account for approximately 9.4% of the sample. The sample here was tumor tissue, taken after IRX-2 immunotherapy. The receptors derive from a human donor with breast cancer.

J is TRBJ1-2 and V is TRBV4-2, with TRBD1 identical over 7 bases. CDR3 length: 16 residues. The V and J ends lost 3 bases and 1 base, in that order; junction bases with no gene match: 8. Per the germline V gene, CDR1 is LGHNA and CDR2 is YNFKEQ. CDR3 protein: CASSQETGTYNYGYTF. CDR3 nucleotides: TGTGCCAGCAGCCAGGAGACAGGGACTTATAACTATGGCTACACCTTC.

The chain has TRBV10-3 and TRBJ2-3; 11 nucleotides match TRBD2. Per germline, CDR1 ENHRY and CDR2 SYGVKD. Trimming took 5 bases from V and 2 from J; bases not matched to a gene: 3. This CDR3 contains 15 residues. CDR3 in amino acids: CAISPSGGNTDTQYF. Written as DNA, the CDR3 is TGTGCCATCAGTCCTAGCGGGGGGAACACAGATACGCAGTATTTT.

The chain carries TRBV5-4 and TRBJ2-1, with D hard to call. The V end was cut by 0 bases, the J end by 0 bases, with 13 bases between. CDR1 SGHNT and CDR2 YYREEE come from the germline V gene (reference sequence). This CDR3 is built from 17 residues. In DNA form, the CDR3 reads TGTGCCAGCAGCTTGGACGGGTACGGGCGCTCCTACAATGAGCAGTTCTTC. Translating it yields CASSLDGYGRSYNEQFF.

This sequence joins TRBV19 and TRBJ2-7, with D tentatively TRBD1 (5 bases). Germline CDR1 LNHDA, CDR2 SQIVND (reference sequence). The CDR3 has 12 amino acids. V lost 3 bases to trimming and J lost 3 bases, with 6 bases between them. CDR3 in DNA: TGTGCCAGTAGTATGGGGCTCTACGAGCAGTACTTC. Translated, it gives CASSMGLYEQYF.

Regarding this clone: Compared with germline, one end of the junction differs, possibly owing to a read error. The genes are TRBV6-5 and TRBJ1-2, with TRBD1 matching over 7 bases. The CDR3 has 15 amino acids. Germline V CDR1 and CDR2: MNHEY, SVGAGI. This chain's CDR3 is CASSNSGTVNYGYTF. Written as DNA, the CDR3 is TGTGCCAGCAGTAACTCCGGGACAGTCAACTATGGCTACACCTTC.

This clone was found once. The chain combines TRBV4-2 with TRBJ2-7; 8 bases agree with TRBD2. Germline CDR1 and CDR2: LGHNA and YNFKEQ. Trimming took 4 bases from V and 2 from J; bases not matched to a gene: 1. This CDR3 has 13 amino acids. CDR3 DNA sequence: TGTGCCAGCAGCCCGGGGGGGGCCTACGAGCAGTACTTC. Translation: CASSPGGAYEQYF.

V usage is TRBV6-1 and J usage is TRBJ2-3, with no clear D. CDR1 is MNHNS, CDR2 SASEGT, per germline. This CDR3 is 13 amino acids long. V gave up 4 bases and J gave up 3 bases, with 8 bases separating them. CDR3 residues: CASSVRETDTQYF. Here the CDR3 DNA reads TGTGCCAGCAGTGTAAGGGAAACAGATACGCAGTATTTT.

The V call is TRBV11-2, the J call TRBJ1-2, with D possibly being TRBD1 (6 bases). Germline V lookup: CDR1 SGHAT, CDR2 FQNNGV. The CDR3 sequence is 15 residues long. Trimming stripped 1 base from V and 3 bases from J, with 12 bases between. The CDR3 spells CASSLVLTGDYGYTF. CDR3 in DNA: TGTGCCAGCAGCTTAGTCTTGACAGGCGACTATGGCTACACCTTC.

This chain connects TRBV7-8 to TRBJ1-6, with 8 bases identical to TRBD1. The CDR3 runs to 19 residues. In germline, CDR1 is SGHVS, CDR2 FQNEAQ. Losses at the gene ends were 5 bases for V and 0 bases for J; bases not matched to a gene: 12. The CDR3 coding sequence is TGTGCCAGCAGCCGAGGGCAGGGGGCCTTTAGCTCCTATAATTCACCCCTCCACTTT. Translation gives CASSRGQGAFSSYNSPLHF.

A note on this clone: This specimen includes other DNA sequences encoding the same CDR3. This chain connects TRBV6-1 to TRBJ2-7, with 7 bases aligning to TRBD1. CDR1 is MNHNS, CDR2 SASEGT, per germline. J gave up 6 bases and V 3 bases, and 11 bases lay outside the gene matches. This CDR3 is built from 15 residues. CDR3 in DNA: TGTGCCAGCAGTGATCGTGTGGCAGGGGGTAGCGAGCAGTACTTC. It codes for CASSDRVAGGSEQYF.

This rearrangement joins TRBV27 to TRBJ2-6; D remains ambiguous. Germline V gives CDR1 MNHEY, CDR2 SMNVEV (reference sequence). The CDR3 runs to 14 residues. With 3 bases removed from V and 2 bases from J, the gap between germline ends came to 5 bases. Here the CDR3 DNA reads TGTGCCAGCAGTTTTTGGGCTGGGGCCAACGTCCTGACTTTC. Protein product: CASSFWAGANVLTF.

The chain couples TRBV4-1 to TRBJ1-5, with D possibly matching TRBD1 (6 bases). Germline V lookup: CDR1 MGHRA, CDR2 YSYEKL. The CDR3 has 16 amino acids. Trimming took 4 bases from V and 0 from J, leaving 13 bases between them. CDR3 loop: CASSRDNQYSNQPQHF. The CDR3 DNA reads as TGCGCCAGCAGCCGGGACAACCAATATAGCAATCAGCCCCAGCATTTT.

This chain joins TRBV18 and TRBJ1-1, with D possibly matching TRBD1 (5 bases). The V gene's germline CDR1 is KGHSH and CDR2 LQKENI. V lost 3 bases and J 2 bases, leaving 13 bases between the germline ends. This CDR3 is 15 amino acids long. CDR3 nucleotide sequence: TGTGCCAGCTCACCTCTCCATGACAGAAACACTGAAGCTTTCTTT. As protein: CASSPLHDRNTEAFF.

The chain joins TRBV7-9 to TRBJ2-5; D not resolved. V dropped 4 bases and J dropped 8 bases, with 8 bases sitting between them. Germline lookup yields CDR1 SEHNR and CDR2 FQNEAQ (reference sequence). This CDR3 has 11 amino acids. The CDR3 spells CASSSPSTQYF. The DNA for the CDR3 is TGTGCCAGCAGCTCTCCGTCCACCCAGTACTTC.

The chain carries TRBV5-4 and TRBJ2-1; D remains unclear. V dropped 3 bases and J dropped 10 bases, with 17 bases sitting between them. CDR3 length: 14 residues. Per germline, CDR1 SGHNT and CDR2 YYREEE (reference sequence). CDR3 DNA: TGTGCCAGCAGCTCGCTACAGTTGCCGTACGAGCAGTTCTTC. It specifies CASSSLQLPYEQFF.

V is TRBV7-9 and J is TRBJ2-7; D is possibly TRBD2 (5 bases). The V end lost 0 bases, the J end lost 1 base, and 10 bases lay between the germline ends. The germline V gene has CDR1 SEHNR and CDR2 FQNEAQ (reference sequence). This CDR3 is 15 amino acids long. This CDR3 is CASSLAGEGSYEQYF. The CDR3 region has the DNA TGTGCCAGCAGCTTAGCGGGAGAAGGGTCCTACGAGCAGTACTTC. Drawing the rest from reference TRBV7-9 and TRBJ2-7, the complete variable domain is DTGVSQNPRHKITKRGQNVTFRCDPISEHNRLYWYRQTLGQGPEFLTYFQNEAQLEKSRLLSDRFSAERPKGSFSTLEIQRTEQGDSAMYLCASSLAGEGSYEQYFGPGTRLTVT.

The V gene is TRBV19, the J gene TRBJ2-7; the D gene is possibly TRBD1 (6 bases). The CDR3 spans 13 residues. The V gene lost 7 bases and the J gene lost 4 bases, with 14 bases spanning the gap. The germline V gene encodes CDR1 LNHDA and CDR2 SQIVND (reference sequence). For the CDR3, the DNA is TGTGCCAGTAAGGACCAGGGGTTTTACGAGCAGTACTTC. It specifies CASKDQGFYEQYF. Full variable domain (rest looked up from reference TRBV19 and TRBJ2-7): DGGITQSPKYLFRKEGQNVTLSCEQNLNHDAMYWYRQDPGQGLRLIYYSQIVNDFQKGDIAEGYSVSREKKESFPLTVTSAQKNPTAFYLCASKDQGFYEQYFGPGTRLTVT.

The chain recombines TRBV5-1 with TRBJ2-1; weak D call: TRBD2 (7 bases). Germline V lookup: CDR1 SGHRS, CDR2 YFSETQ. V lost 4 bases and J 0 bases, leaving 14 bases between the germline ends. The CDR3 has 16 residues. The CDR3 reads CASSLGGLGSYNEQFF. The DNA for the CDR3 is TGCGCCAGCAGCCTGGGGGGGCTCGGCTCCTACAATGAGCAGTTCTTC.